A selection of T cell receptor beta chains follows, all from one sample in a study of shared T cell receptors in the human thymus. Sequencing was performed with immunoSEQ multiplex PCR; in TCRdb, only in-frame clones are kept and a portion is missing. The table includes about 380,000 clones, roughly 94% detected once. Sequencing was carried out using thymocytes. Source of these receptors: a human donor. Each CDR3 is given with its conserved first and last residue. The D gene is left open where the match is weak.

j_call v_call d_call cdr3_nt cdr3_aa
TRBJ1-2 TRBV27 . TGTGCCAGCAGTCCCGAAGGGCCCTGCCATAACTATGGCTACACCTTC CASSPEGPCHNYGYTF
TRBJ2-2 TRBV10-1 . TGCGCCAGCAGTGCCGGAGGAGGATATAGGGACACCGGGGAGCTGTTTTTT CASSAGGGYRDTGELFF
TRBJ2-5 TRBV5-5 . TGTGCCAGCAGCGTCACCCTAGGAGGCCTCCAAGAGACCCAGTACTTC CASSVTLGGLQETQYF
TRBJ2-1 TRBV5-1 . TGCGCCAGGATAGAACGGACCTACAATGAGCAGTTCTTC CARIERTYNEQFF
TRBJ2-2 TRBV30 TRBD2 TGTACCTGGAGTGGAGTAGCGGGAAGGGGGAACACCGGGGAGCTGTTTTTT CTWSGVAGRGNTGELFF
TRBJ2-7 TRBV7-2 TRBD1 TGTGCCAGCAGCTCCCACAGGGGTTGCGAGCAGTACTTC CASSSHRGCEQYF
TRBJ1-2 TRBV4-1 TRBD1 TGCGCCAGCAGCCAAGATAAAGAGACAGGGGACCGCCGGCATGGCTATGGCTACACCTTC CASSQDKETGDRRHGYGYTF
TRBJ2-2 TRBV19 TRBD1 TGTGCCAGTACCAGACGGACAGGGTCAAGGGGAGCAGGGGGCGGGGAGCTGTTTTTT CASTRRTGSRGAGGGELFF
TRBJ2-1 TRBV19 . TGTGCCAGTAGTTGGGGCAGGGGGCGCGGGAGTCTACGGTACAATGAGCAGTTCTTC CASSWGRGRGSLRYNEQFF
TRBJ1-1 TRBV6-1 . TGTGCCAGCAGTGAAAGGGGGGGGACTGAAGCTTTCTTT CASSERGGTEAFF
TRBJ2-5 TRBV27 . TGTGCCAGCAGTTTCCGAAGCGGAAAACAAGAGACCCAGTACTTC CASSFRSGKQETQYF
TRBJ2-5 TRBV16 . TGTGCCAGCAGCACTTTAATTGGGGAGACCCAGTACTTC CASSTLIGETQYF
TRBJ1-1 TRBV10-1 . TGCGCCAGCCGCCCTATGGAGGAAAACACTGAAGCTTTCTTT CASRPMEENTEAFF
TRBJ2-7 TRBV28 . TGTGCCAGCAGTTTAAGACACGAGCAGTACTTC CASSLRHEQYF
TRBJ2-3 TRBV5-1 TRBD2 TGCGCCAGCAGCTTGGTTACTAGCGGGAGTAACACAGATACGCAGTATTTT CASSLVTSGSNTDTQYF
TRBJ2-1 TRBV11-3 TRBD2 TGTGCCAGCAGCTTAGGGACTAGCGGGAGTAGGAATGAGCAGTTCTTC CASSLGTSGSRNEQFF
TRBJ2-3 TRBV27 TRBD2 TGTGCCAGCAGTTTAAGACTAGCGGCTACAGATACGCAGTATTTT CASSLRLAATDTQYF
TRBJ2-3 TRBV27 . TGTGCCAGCAGTTTGGACGAAACGCAGTATTTT CASSLDETQYF
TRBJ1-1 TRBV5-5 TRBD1 TGTGCCAGCAGCGGCGGGACAGGGGCGCAGTTGAACACTGAAGCTTTCTTT CASSGGTGAQLNTEAFF
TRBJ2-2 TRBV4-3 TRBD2 TGCGCCAGCAGCCAAGGGCTGCTCCGGGAGGGACACACCGGGGAGCTGTTTTTT CASSQGLLREGHTGELFF
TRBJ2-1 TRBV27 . TGTGCCAGCAGTTTGACTGACCTGGTCGATGAGCAGTTCTTC CASSLTDLVDEQFF
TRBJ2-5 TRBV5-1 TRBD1 TGCGCCAGCAGCTTGGTGGAGGACAGGGAGACCCAGTACTTC CASSLVEDRETQYF
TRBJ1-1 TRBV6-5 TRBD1 TGTGCCAGCAGCGGACAGGGGGTGGGGGACACTGAAGCTTTCTTT CASSGQGVGDTEAFF
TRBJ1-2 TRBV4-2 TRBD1 TGTGCCAGCAGCCAAGTAGGACCGGGACAGCCGAACTATGGCTACACCTTC CASSQVGPGQPNYGYTF
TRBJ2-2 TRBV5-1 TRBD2 TGCGCCAGCAGCTTGGGGACTAGCGGGATCGAAACGGGCGGGGAGCTGTTTTTT CASSLGTSGIETGGELFF
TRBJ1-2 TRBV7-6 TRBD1 TGTGCCAGCAGCCCCCCAGGACAGGGTGTCTCGGGCTACACCTTC CASSPPGQGVSGYTF
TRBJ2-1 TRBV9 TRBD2 TGTGCCAGCAGCTCCTGGACTAGCGGGCCCGACAATGAGCAGTTCTTC CASSSWTSGPDNEQFF